This entry concerns a single T cell receptor (beta chain). Other nucleotide sequences from this sample produce the same CDR3. This CDR3 is 12 amino acids long. V gave up 2 bases and J gave up 7 bases, with 6 bases separating them. Germline-derived CDR1 and CDR2 are KGHSH and LQKENI. This record belongs to a study of blood T cell repertoires in COVID-19. On the study more broadly: Samples taken during acute and convalescent COVID-19 were collected in the United States, Italy and Spain. From T cells, B-cell-depleted T cells, or PBMCs came the material, which was cDNA or gDNA.

Sequencing was performed with immunoSEQ multiplex PCR; in TCRdb, only in-frame clones are kept and a portion is missing. The sample lists 400,000 to 450,000 clones, 70% to 90% occurring once. The sequence was collected from a woman in her fifties or sixties with COVID-19, enrolled during active disease. Sequencing was done on a sample of peripheral blood. This chain links TRBV18 with TRBJ1-5; unclear D gene. The CDR3 region is CASSPTGQPQHF. DNA of the CDR3: TGTGCCAGCTCACCAACGGGACAGCCCCAGCATTTT.